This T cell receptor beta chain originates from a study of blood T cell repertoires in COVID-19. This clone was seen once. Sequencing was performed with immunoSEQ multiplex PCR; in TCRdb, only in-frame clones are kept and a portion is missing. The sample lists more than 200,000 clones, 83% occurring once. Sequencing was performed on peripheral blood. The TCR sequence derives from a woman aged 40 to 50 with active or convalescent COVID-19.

The CDR3 DNA sequence: TGTGCCAGCAGCAAGGGCCGGGACACGCTTAACTATGGCTACACCTTC. Translation gives CASSKGRDTLNYGYTF. The J gene is TRBJ1-2, the V gene TRBV7-9; a weak D match, TRBD1 (6 bases). The CDR3 has 16 residues. The germline V and J ends were trimmed by 5 bases and 1 base, with 17 bases remaining between them. CDR1 is SEHNR, CDR2 FQNEAQ, per germline (reference sequence).